Listed below are T cell receptor beta chains from one sample, sequenced in a study of somatic mutations in cytotoxic T cells in rheumatoid arthritis. Profiled with immunoSEQ multiplex PCR; TCRdb holds only in-frame clones, not every one. The sample carries tens of thousands of clones, around 80% recorded once. The sample comprised CD8+ T cells sorted from blood. Source of these receptors: a man between 40 and 49 years old in good health. The CDR3 runs from the conserved cysteine through the conserved F or W. Some rows mark clone size as missing; the rest say once, few, many or name a class of expanded clone.

clone_size,j_call,v_call,cdr3_aa
once,TRBJ2-5,TRBV7-9,CASSRTSRQETQYF
-,TRBJ2-7,TRBV4-1,CASSQVGRHEQYF
-,TRBJ1-1,TRBV6-5,CAPQAGGVTEAFF
-,TRBJ2-1,TRBV27,CASSLFASGSSNEQFF
-,TRBJ2-7,TRBV11-2,CASSLVGQDYEQYF
-,TRBJ2-7,TRBV9,CASSAGTGDEQYF
once,TRBJ2-2,TRBV29-1,CSVSLGTGELFF
-,TRBJ2-3,TRBV4-3,CASSPGPSRDTQYF
-,TRBJ2-5,TRBV19,CASSFTGQGAQETQYF
-,TRBJ2-3,TRBV29-1,CSVGTSPDTQYF
-,TRBJ2-3,TRBV7-9,CASSLAWTGTTDTQYF
-,TRBJ2-1,TRBV7-3,CASSLGDSSYNEQFF
few,TRBJ1-2,TRBV28,CASRDLTGSGGYTF
few,TRBJ1-1,TRBV4-1,CASSPLGLRNTEAFF
-,TRBJ2-7,TRBV28,CASSPWTSGYEQYF
-,TRBJ2-5,TRBV7-9,CASSFPPTVVKSTQYF
-,TRBJ2-3,TRBV9,CASSGPGLAASLAQYF
-,TRBJ2-1,TRBV6-4,CASSRTSSHEQFF
-,TRBJ2-2,TRBV2,CASRTPTGELFF
-,TRBJ1-1,TRBV27,CASRLAGTGMNTEAFF
few,TRBJ1-1,TRBV5-8,CASSYAGTVNTEAFF
-,TRBJ1-1,TRBV19,CASSILGTAEAFF
-,TRBJ2-1,TRBV28,CASSLSVGLSVGNEQFF
-,TRBJ1-5,TRBV6-5,CASSYSGGFAGEPQHF
-,TRBJ1-5,TRBV6-1,CASSEAAGDGGQPQHF
-,TRBJ2-2,TRBV9,CASSPPGHMNTGELFF
few,TRBJ2-7,TRBV29-1,CSVEDRGLAGGQSSYEQYF
once,TRBJ2-1,TRBV29-1,CSVEGGDNEQFF
-,TRBJ1-1,TRBV14,CASSNRDGQNTEAFF
once,TRBJ2-3,TRBV5-5,CASSFRGRETDTQYF
-,TRBJ2-3,TRBV6-4,CASSDSSGTTDTQYF
-,TRBJ2-1,TRBV7-9,CASSLGVGLAPLGSEQFF
few,TRBJ2-1,TRBV30,CAWSDLQGPQHNEQFF
-,TRBJ2-7,TRBV18,CASSPQGRTSSYEQYF
-,TRBJ2-1,TRBV30,CAWSRGQGSSYNEQFF
-,TRBJ1-3,TRBV4-3,CASSQGQGTGNTIYF
-,TRBJ2-7,TRBV19,CASSIDLPGSSYEQYF
-,TRBJ1-3,TRBV28,CASSFSGNTIYF
once,TRBJ1-3,TRBV4-1,CASSQGPRGSGNTIYF
-,TRBJ2-3,TRBV28,CASRPSLFDTAYTDTQYF
-,TRBJ2-3,TRBV18,CASSHPVNTDTQYF
-,TRBJ2-1,TRBV5-1,CASSWLSGRENNEQFF
-,-,TRBV11-2,CASSLASGSYEQYF
-,TRBJ2-2,TRBV18,CASTQGGNTGELFF
-,TRBJ2-7,TRBV9,CASSVDPANPLREQYF
-,TRBJ2-3,TRBV15,CATSGRLAGTDTQYF
-,TRBJ2-6,TRBV6-1,CASSGSTQGAELPGANVLTF
-,TRBJ2-1,TRBV27,CASSLLRAGYSYNEQFF
-,TRBJ2-7,TRBV7-7,CASSSLAGGDYEQYF
-,TRBJ2-3,TRBV19,CASSLRARTDTQYF
-,TRBJ2-1,TRBV29-1,CSGFTGYAYNEQFF
few,TRBJ2-1,TRBV19,CASQNSGYNEQFF
-,TRBJ2-1,TRBV27,CASSLSTSGYNEQFF
-,TRBJ1-4,TRBV7-8,CASSVLGTGFNEKLFF
few,TRBJ1-1,TRBV28,CASSSGDREPSWAFF